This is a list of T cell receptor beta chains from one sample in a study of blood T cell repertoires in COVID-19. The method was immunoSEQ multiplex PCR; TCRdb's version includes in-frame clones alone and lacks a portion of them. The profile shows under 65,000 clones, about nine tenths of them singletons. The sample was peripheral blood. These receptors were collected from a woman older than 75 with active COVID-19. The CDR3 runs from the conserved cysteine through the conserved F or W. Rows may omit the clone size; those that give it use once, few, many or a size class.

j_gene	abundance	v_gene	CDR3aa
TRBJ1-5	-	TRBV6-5	CASSRGEFNQPQHF
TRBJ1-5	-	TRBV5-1	CASRPGLGNQPQHF
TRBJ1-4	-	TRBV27	CASSWNSRNEKLFF
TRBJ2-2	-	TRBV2	CASSGLRGAHGELFF
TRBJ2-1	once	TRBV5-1	CASVSSGSKNEQFF
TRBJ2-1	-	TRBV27	CASSLTGPSDEQFF
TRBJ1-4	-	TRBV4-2	CASSLSRGGPPNEKLFF
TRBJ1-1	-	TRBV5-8	CASSLSIRVIEAFF
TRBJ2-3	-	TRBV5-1	CASSFQASSTDTQYF
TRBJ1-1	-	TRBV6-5	CASSLTGAPYEAFF
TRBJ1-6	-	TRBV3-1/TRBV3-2	CASSQDPYSPLHF
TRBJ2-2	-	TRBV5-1	CASSLDHPSGGTGELFF
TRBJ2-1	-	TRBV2	CASSELLMYNEQFF
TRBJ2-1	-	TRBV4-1	CASSGLAHNEQFF
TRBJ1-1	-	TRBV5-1	CASSLVRQDTAFF
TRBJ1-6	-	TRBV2	CASSGGDFYNSPLHF
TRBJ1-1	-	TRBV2	CASSGAGGPMNTEAFF
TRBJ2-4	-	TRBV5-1	CASTGDLTGGIQYF